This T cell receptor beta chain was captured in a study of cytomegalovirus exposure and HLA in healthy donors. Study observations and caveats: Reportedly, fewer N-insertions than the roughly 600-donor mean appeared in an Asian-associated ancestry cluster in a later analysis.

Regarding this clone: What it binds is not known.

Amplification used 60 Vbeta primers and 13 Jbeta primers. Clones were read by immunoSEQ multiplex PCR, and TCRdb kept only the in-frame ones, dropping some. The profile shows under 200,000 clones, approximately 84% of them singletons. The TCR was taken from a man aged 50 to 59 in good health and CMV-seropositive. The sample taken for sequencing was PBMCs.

The CDR3 DNA reads as TGTGCCAGCTCACGTGAGGGGGGGCCCTATGGCTACACCTTC. Its protein is CASSREGGPYGYTF. This chain connects TRBV18 to TRBJ1-2, with D maybe TRBD1 (6 bases). The CDR3 runs to 14 residues. Trimming took off 4 bases at V and 4 bases at J, with 13 bases between the two ends. CDR1 is KGHSH, CDR2 LQKENI, per germline.